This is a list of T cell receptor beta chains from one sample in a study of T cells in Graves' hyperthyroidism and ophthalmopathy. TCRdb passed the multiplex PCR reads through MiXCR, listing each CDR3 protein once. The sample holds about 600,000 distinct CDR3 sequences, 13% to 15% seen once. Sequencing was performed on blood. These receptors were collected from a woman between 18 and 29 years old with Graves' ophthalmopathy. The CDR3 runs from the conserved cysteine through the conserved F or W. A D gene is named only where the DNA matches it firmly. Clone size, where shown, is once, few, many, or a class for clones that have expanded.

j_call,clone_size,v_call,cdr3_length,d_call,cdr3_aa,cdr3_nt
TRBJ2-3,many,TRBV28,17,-,CASSLMIWRSSTDTQYF,TGTGCCAGCAGTTTAATGATCTGGCGGTCTAGCACAGATACGCAGTATTTT
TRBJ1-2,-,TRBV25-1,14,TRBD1,CTSSDPGTGHGYTF,TGTACCAGCAGTGACCCCGGGACAGGGCACGGCTACACCTTC
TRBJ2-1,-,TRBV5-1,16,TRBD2,CASSGGLTGGPGEQFF,TGCGCCAGCAGCGGTGGGCTAACGGGAGGGCCGGGAGAGCAGTTCTTC
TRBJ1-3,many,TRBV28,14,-,CASREQGSGNTIYF,TGTGCCAGCAGAGAACAGGGCTCTGGAAACACCATATATTTT
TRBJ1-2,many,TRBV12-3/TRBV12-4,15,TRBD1,CASSTRDRGTYGYTF,TGTGCCAGCAGCACCCGGGACAGGGGAACCTATGGCTACACCTTC
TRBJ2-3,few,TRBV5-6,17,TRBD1,CASSPLPGDRGTDTQYF,TGTGCCAGCAGCCCCCTCCCTGGGGACAGGGGCACAGATACGCAGTATTTT
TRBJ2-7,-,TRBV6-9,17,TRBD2,CASSSEWRRGGTYEQYF,TGTGCCAGCAGTTCCGAATGGAGGAGGGGAGGGACCTACGAGCAGTACTTC
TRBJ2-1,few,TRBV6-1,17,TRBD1,CASSKMGQFSSYNEQFF,TGTGCCAGCAGTAAGATGGGACAGTTTAGCTCCTACAATGAGCAGTTCTTC
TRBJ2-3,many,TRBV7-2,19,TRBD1,CASSPDPQGGQGSTDTQYF,TGTGCCAGCAGCCCCGATCCCCAGGGGGGACAGGGCAGCACAGATACGCAGTATTTT
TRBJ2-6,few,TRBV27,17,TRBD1,CASSSRQGSFGANVLTF,TGTGCCAGCAGTTCCCGACAGGGATCCTTTGGGGCCAACGTCCTGACTTTC
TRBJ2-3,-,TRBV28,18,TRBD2,CASSSLAGQAVRTDTQYF,TGTGCCAGCAGTTCCTTAGCGGGTCAGGCCGTAAGGACAGATACGCAGTATTTT
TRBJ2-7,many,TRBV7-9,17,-,CASSLPTHEGPISEQYF,TGTGCCAGCAGCTTACCGACACACGAAGGCCCGATTTCCGAGCAGTACTTC
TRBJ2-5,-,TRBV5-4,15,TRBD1,CASSPRGQGIETQYF,TGTGCCAGCAGCCCCCGGGGACAGGGGATCGAGACCCAGTACTTC
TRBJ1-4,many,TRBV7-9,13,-,CASSGPEGAKLFF,TGTGCCAGCAGCGGGCCTGAAGGGGCAAAACTGTTTTTT
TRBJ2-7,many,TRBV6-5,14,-,CASSYGSQPYEQYF,TGTGCCAGCAGTTACGGCTCACAGCCCTACGAGCAGTACTTC
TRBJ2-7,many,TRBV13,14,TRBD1,CASSLRTGVAEQYF,TGTGCCAGCAGCCTACGGACAGGGGTAGCCGAGCAGTACTTC
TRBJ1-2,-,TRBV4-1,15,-,CASSQGPGTNYGYTF,TGCGCCAGCAGCCAAGGCCCAGGGACCAACTATGGCTACACCTTC
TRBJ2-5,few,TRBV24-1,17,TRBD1,CATSDARQGVGQETQYF,TGTGCCACCAGTGATGCTCGACAGGGGGTTGGTCAAGAGACCCAGTACTTC
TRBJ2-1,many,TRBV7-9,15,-,CASRHPSRPYNEQFF,TGTGCCAGCAGACACCCTAGCAGGCCCTACAATGAGCAGTTCTTC
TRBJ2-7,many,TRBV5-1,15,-,CASSLESSFSYEQYF,TGCGCCAGCAGCTTGGAGTCGTCCTTTTCCTACGAGCAGTACTTC
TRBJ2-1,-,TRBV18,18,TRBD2,CASSKGTSGASSYNEQFF,TGTGCCAGCTCAAAAGGGACTAGCGGGGCAAGCTCCTACAATGAGCAGTTCTTC
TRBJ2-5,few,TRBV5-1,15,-,CASRSLGQSQETQYF,TGCGCCAGCAGGTCGCTCGGACAGAGCCAAGAGACCCAGTACTTC
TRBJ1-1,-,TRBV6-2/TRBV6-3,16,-,CASSGWRAASTTEAFF,TGTGCCAGCAGTGGGTGGAGGGCAGCGTCGACCACTGAAGCTTTCTTT
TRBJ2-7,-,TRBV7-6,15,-,CASSLVLASSYEQYF,TGTGCCAGCAGCTTAGTTCTCGCCTCATCCTACGAGCAGTACTTC
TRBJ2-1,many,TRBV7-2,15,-,CASSRRADSYNEQFF,TGTGCCAGCAGCCGCAGGGCCGACTCCTACAATGAGCAGTTCTTC
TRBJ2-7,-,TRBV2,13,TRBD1,CASSGAGGYEQYF,TGTGCCAGTAGTGGGGCAGGGGGCTACGAGCAGTACTTC
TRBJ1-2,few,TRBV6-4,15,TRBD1,CASSEGTGVLYGYTF,TGTGCCAGCAGTGAAGGGACAGGGGTATTGTATGGCTACACCTTC
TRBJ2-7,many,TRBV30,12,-,CAWSRDIYEQYF,TGTGCCTGGAGTAGGGACATCTACGAGCAGTACTTC
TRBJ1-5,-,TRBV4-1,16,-,CASSHPRSEPNQPQHF,TGCGCCAGCAGCCACCCCCGGAGTGAACCCAATCAGCCCCAGCATTTT
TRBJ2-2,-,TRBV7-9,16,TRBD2,CASSLEVAGDAGELFF,TGTGCCAGCAGCTTAGAAGTGGCGGGGGACGCCGGGGAGCTGTTTTTT
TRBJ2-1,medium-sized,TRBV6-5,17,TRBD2,CASSYSGTSGRGNEQFF,TGTGCCAGCAGTTACTCCGGGACTAGCGGGAGGGGGAATGAGCAGTTCTTC
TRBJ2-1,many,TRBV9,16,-,CASSPKGTGGGNEQFF,TGTGCCAGCAGCCCTAAGGGAACAGGTGGTGGCAATGAGCAGTTCTTC
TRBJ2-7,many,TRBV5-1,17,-,CASSLYPAGSQSYEQYF,TGCGCCAGCAGCTTGTACCCCGCGGGGTCCCAATCCTACGAGCAGTACTTC
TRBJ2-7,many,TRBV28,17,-,CASSPLRVRALPHEQYF,TGTGCCAGCAGTCCGCTTCGGGTGAGGGCCTTGCCACACGAGCAGTACTTC
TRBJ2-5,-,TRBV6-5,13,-,CATLKAGRETQYF,TGTGCCACCCTAAAGGCAGGGCGGGAGACCCAGTACTTC
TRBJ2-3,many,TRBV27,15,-,CASSFTRGGRDTQYF,TGTGCCAGCAGTTTTACCAGGGGGGGAAGAGATACGCAGTATTTT
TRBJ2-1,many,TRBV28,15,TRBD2,CASGIREATYNEQFF,TGTGCCAGCGGAATACGGGAGGCCACCTACAATGAGCAGTTCTTC
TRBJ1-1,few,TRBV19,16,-,CASSIGVMRVHTEAFF,TGTGCCAGTAGTATAGGGGTAATGAGGGTTCACACTGAAGCTTTCTTT
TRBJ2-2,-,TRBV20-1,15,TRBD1,CSASANFNRGYSPFF,TGCAGTGCTAGCGCAAACTTTAACAGGGGGTACAGTCCGTTTTTT
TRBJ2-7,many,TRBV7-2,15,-,CASSLTGTNSYEQYF,TGTGCCAGCAGCTTAACGGGCACCAACTCCTACGAGCAGTACTTC
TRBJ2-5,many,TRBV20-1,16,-,CSARDPSRALGETQYF,TGCAGTGCTAGAGATCCTTCTAGGGCCCTGGGGGAGACCCAGTACTTC
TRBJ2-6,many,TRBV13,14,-,CASSPLGGANVLTF,TGTGCCAGCAGCCCCCTCGGAGGGGCCAACGTCCTGACTTTC
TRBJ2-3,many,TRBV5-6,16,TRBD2,CASSVTSGRRADTQYF,TGTGCCAGCAGCGTAACTAGCGGGAGGAGGGCAGATACGCAGTATTTT
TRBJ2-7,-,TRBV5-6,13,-,CASSLVPTYEQYF,TGTGCCAGCAGCTTGGTGCCTACCTACGAGCAGTACTTC
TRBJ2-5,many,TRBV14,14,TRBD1,CASSDRGPLETQYF,TGTGCCAGCAGCGACAGGGGCCCTTTGGAGACCCAGTACTTC
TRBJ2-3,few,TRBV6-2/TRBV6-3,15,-,CASRRMGGRADTQYF,TGTGCCAGCAGGCGGATGGGGGGCAGGGCAGATACGCAGTATTTT
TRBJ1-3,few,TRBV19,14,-,CASSRPATSDTIYF,TGTGCCAGTAGTAGGCCGGCAACATCAGACACCATATATTTT
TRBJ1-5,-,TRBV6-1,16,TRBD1,CASRAGTGVSNQPQHF,TGTGCCAGCAGGGCCGGGACAGGGGTCAGCAATCAGCCCCAGCATTTT
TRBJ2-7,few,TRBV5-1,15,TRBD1,CASRTGTGGWDEQYF,TGCGCCAGCAGGACGGGGACAGGGGGCTGGGATGAGCAGTACTTC
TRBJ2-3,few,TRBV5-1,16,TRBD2,CASSLSAGGPGDTQYF,TGCGCCAGCAGCTTGTCAGCGGGAGGGCCGGGAGATACGCAGTATTTT
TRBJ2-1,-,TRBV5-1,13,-,CASSGRSAREQFF,TGCGCCAGCAGCGGGAGATCCGCGCGAGAGCAGTTCTTC
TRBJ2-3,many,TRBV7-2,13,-,CASSLGSLDTQYF,TGTGCCAGCAGCTTAGGGTCCCTGGATACGCAGTATTTT
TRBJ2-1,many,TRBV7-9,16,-,CASSHRVGMRDNEQFF,TGTGCCAGCAGCCACAGGGTTGGGATGCGGGACAATGAGCAGTTCTTC